Each of the 10 T cell receptor beta chains below was sequenced from the same sample in a study of cytomegalovirus exposure and HLA in healthy donors (dated by TCRdb to about 2017). The library relied on the immunoSEQ multiplex PCR assay. A mixture of 60 forward primers for TCR Vbeta segments and 13 reverse primers for TCR Jbeta segments was used in the multiplex PCR. Drawn from immuneACCESS, this table holds only the in-frame rearrangements with V and J called that TCRdb kept. Clones are partly lost; checked studies trace under half to an unresolved V gene and leave the rest unexplained. For this sample the table gives 250,000 to 300,000 clones, of which 92% were detected only once. The ten largest clones represent 1.7% of the sample. Material for sequencing was PBMCs. Source of these receptors: a girl aged 2 to 10 in good health and CMV-seronegative.

The V gene is TRBV7-9, the J gene TRBJ2-1; TRBD2 matches at 9 bases. Per germline, CDR1 SEHNR and CDR2 FQNEAQ (reference sequence). The J segment lost 2 bases and the V segment lost 1 base, leaving 0 bases of the junction unmatched. The CDR3 is 15 residues long. Here the CDR3 DNA reads TGTGCCAGCAGCTTAGGGACTAGCGCCTACAATGAGCAGTTCTTC. It codes for CASSLGTSAYNEQFF.

This chain links TRBV19 with TRBJ2-1; 7 bases align to TRBD1. Germline CDR1 and CDR2: LNHDA and SQIVND (reference sequence). The trim removed 5 bases at V and 8 bases at J, leaving 15 bases unmatched. CDR3 length: 16 amino acids. The chain's CDR3 is CASSALTGKSGDEQFF. The CDR3, as DNA: TGTGCCAGTAGTGCCTTGACAGGGAAGAGTGGGGATGAGCAGTTCTTC.

In the case of this clone: Sequence at one end of the junction differs from germline and may be a read error. The CDR3 loop reads CASSRDSNNEQFF. For the CDR3, the DNA is TGCGCCAGCAGCCGGGACTCCAACAATGAGCAGTTCTTC. The rearrangement links TRBV5-1 to TRBJ2-1, with a weak D call TRBD2 (6 bases). Per the germline V gene, CDR1 is SGHRS and CDR2 is YFSETQ. The CDR3 contains 13 residues. The full variable domain, rest sourced from reference TRBV5-1 and TRBJ2-1, is KAGVTQTPRYLIKTRGQQVTLSCSPISGHRSVSWYQQTPGQGLQFLFEYFSETQRNKGNFPGRFSGRQFSNSRSEMNVSTLELGDSALYLCASSRDSNNEQFFGPGTRLTVL.

The chain is built from TRBV30 and TRBJ2-1; TRBD2 agrees at 9 bases. In germline, CDR1 is GTSNPN, CDR2 SVGIG (reference sequence). The CDR3 covers 15 residues. The junction had 0 bases not matched to a gene; V was cut back by 0 bases and J by 0 bases. In DNA, the CDR3 is TGTGCCTGGAGTGTACTAGCGGGCTCCTACAATGAGCAGTTCTTC. It translates to CAWSVLAGSYNEQFF.

The chain combines TRBV23-1 with TRBJ1-5; no definite D call. TRBV23-1 is noted as an ORF with a role that remains uncertain. Trimming removed 3 bases at V and 7 bases at J, with 7 bases between. CDR3 size: 12 residues. The CDR3 nucleotides are TGCGCCAGCAGTCAGTCTGCGCAGCCCCAGCATTTT. Translation: CASSQSAQPQHF.

The chain recombines TRBV6-1 with TRBJ2-1; 8 positions agree with TRBD2. V trimming: 4 bases; J trimming: 0 bases; junction bases outside the gene matches: 5. Germline V lookup: CDR1 MNHNS, CDR2 SASEGT. The CDR3 has 16 amino acids. The CDR3 region has the DNA TGTGCCAGCAGTGCCGTAGCGGGGAGCTCCTACAATGAGCAGTTCTTC. It encodes CASSAVAGSSYNEQFF.

In nucleotides, the CDR3 is TGCAGCGTTGAAGCGTCGGTTTGGGAGACCCAGTACTTC. Translated: CSVEASVWETQYF. The chain carries TRBV29-1 and TRBJ2-5; no clear D gene. V was trimmed by 1 base and J by 5 bases, leaving 11 bases between them. The CDR3 spans 13 residues. Germline values: CDR1 SQVTM, CDR2 ANQGSEA.

The chain links TRBV9 to TRBJ1-2; D remains ambiguous. Trimming removed 0 bases from V and 5 bases from J, with 20 bases in between. The CDR3 loop spans 17 amino acids. Germline values: CDR1 SGDLS, CDR2 YYNGEE. CDR3 DNA: TGTGCCAGCAGCGTAGTGGAGGTTCCCAAGGCTCCTTATGGCTACACCTTC. It translates to CASSVVEVPKAPYGYTF.

The genes are TRBV6-5 and TRBJ2-7, with a tentative D call TRBD2 (6 bases). Trimming pared 2 bases from V and 6 bases from J, leaving 11 bases between. The CDR3 consists of 13 residues. CDR1 MNHEY and CDR2 SVGAGI come from the germline V gene. The CDR3 sequence: CASSYGRGGEQYF. CDR3 coding DNA: TGTGCCAGCAGTTACGGGCGGGGAGGCGAGCAGTACTTC.

The CDR3 coding sequence is TGTGCCAGCAGTTTGGGCGGGGTAGCCTACGAGCAGTACTTC. Its protein is CASSLGGVAYEQYF. The chain uses TRBV6-5 and TRBJ2-7; the D gene is possibly TRBD2 (6 bases). CDR1 is MNHEY and CDR2 is SVGAGI in the germline V gene. V dropped 4 bases and J dropped 2 bases, with 12 bases sitting between them. The CDR3 sequence is 14 residues long.